The next 21 T cell receptor beta chains were all read from a single sample in a study of blood T cell repertoires in COVID-19. Using immunoSEQ multiplex PCR, the repertoire was profiled, and TCRdb retains in-frame clones only, with some absent. The repertoire includes hundreds of thousands of clones, 70% to 90% of them detected once, and about 0.7% sits in the top ten. Material: peripheral blood. Every receptor here comes from a human donor in a cohort sampled during active COVID-19.

V is TRBV10-3 and J is TRBJ1-3; 7 bases fit TRBD1. J lost 0 bases, V lost 5 bases, and 4 bases had no gene match. The CDR3 covers 15 residues. Germline assignment: CDR1 ENHRY and CDR2 SYGVKD. CDR3 residues: CAISNRDSSGNTIYF. The DNA for the CDR3 is TGTGCCATCAGTAACAGGGACAGCTCTGGAAACACCATATATTTT.

This clone was observed a few times. This rearrangement joins TRBV7-6 to TRBJ1-3; 7 nucleotides match TRBD1. This CDR3 is 19 amino acids long. Germline assignment: CDR1 SGHVS and CDR2 FNYEAQ. V was pared by 0 bases and J by 1 base, with 12 bases of the junction left unmatched. CDR3 sequence (DNA): TGTGCCAGCAGCTTAGCCCTTTCCTACAGGGGAACATCTGGAAACACCATATATTTT. This codes for CASSLALSYRGTSGNTIYF. Together with reference TRBV7-6 and TRBJ1-3, the CDR3 gives the full variable domain: GAGVSQSPRYKVTKRGQDVALRCDPISGHVSLYWYRQALGQGPEFLTYFNYEAQQDKSGLPNDRFSAERPEGSISTLTIQRTEQRDSAMYRCASSLALSYRGTSGNTIYFGEGSWLTVV.

This chain uses TRBV24-1 with TRBJ2-3; TRBD1 matches at 10 bases. Germline CDR1 and CDR2: KGHDR and SFDVKD. The CDR3 length is 14 residues. The J segment lost 3 bases and the V segment lost 6 bases, leaving 2 bases of the junction unmatched. CDR3 in DNA: TGTGCCACCAGTCTGGGACAGGGGACAGATACGCAGTATTTT. It specifies CATSLGQGTDTQYF.

The chain combines TRBV19 with TRBJ2-7; TRBD2 is a possible D gene (6 bases). The CDR3 is 15 amino acids. V lost 7 bases, J lost 2 bases, and 18 bases lay in between. CDR1 LNHDA and CDR2 SQIVND come from the germline V gene (reference sequence). The DNA for the CDR3 is TGTGCCAGTAATGCCCTGGGGGGACCGACCTACGAGCAGTACTTC. Translating it yields CASNALGGPTYEQYF. The full variable domain, its missing parts supplied by reference TRBV19 and TRBJ2-7, is DGGITQSPKYLFRKEGQNVTLSCEQNLNHDAMYWYRQDPGQGLRLIYYSQIVNDFQKGDIAEGYSVSREKKESFPLTVTSAQKNPTAFYLCASNALGGPTYEQYFGPGTRLTVT.

V and J are TRBV11-2 and TRBJ2-7, with 11 bases lining up with TRBD2. V dropped 1 base and J dropped 5; count of bases not matched to a gene: 4. Per germline, CDR1 SGHAT and CDR2 FQNNGV. This CDR3 contains 15 residues. The CDR3 protein is CASSLVAGGPNEQYF. The CDR3 DNA follows: TGTGCCAGCAGCTTAGTAGCGGGAGGGCCAAACGAGCAGTACTTC.

This clone is a singleton in its sample. The genes are TRBV24-1 and TRBJ1-5; D not certain. Trimming shortened V by 11 bases and J by 7 bases, and 23 bases separated the two germline ends. Germline CDR1 KGHDR, CDR2 SFDVKD. The CDR3 spans 15 residues. The CDR3 reads CAIQRTDYSGQPQHF. As DNA, the CDR3 is TGTGCCATCCAAAGGACGGACTATTCAGGCCAGCCCCAGCATTTT.

The chain couples TRBV7-2 to TRBJ2-7, with D perhaps TRBD2 (5 bases). The CDR3 has 17 amino acids. Trimming stripped 1 base from V and 4 bases from J, with 20 bases between. The germline V gene has CDR1 SGHTA and CDR2 FQGNSA. CDR3 bases: TGTGCCAGCAGCTTAGTTTCGGGGAGTGGCTCGGCATACGAGCAGTACTTC. Its protein is CASSLVSGSGSAYEQYF.

This chain joins TRBV7-2 and TRBJ2-7; 12 nucleotides line up with TRBD1. CDR3 length: 15 amino acids. Trimming removed 6 bases from V and 4 bases from J; junction bases left unmatched: 7. Germline lookup yields CDR1 SGHTA and CDR2 FQGNSA. In DNA form, the CDR3 reads TGTGCCAGCAGACTAGGGACAGGGGGCCGATACGAGCAGTACTTC. Its protein product is CASRLGTGGRYEQYF.

V gene TRBV28 combines with J gene TRBJ1-1; D is uncertain. The V end lost 1 base, the J end lost 5 bases, and 5 bases lay between the germline ends. The CDR3 spans 12 residues. Germline values: CDR1 MDHEN, CDR2 SYDVKM. The CDR3 sequence: CASSLYRTEAFF. CDR3 coding DNA: TGTGCCAGCAGTTTATATAGAACTGAAGCTTTCTTT.

CDR3 in amino acids: CASSFVQGYPNQPQHF. The CDR3 coding sequence is TGTGCCAGCAGCTTCGTTCAGGGTTACCCCAATCAGCCCCAGCATTTT. The chain recombines TRBV7-9 with TRBJ1-5, with D tentatively TRBD1 (5 bases). There are 16 residues in the CDR3. With 3 bases removed from V and 3 bases from J, the gap between germline ends came to 15 bases. Germline V lookup: CDR1 SEHNR, CDR2 FQNEAQ (reference sequence).

J is TRBJ2-7 and V is TRBV6-5, with 9 bases that match TRBD2. The CDR3 sequence is 15 residues long. Per the germline V gene, CDR1 is MNHEY and CDR2 is SVGAGI. The ends lost 11 bases at V and 2 bases at J; junction bases unmatched: 13. DNA of the CDR3: TGTGCCGCGAGACCTAGCGGGGAAATGCCCTACGAGCAGTACTTC. Translation: CAARPSGEMPYEQYF.

The rearrangement links TRBV6-5 to TRBJ1-2; maybe TRBD1 (5 bases). Trimming stripped 8 bases from V and 4 bases from J, with 17 bases between. Germline CDR1 MNHEY, CDR2 SVGAGI. The CDR3 has 14 amino acids. CDR3 nucleotides: TGTGCCAGCCTGGGGCGGGGAGTTATCTATGGCTACACCTTC. This codes for CASLGRGVIYGYTF.

A single count supports this clone. The chain uses TRBV6-5 and TRBJ1-2; the D gene is possibly TRBD1 (5 bases). The ends were cut back, 2 bases at V and 4 bases at J, with 8 bases in the middle. The germline CDR1 and CDR2 sequences are MNHEY and SVGAGI. The CDR3 is 13 amino acids. CDR3 region: CASSYGAIYGYTF. In DNA form, the CDR3 reads TGTGCCAGCAGTTACGGGGCGATCTATGGCTACACCTTC.

The rearrangement links TRBV10-3 to TRBJ1-4, with D perhaps matching TRBD1 (5 bases). Germline CDR1 reads ENHRY; CDR2 reads SYGVKD. Trimming removed 4 bases from V and 6 bases from J, with 12 bases in between. The CDR3 extends over 14 amino acids. This CDR3 is CAISARGGDEKLFF. The CDR3 DNA follows: TGTGCCATCAGTGCCCGGGGAGGGGATGAAAAACTGTTTTTT.

The chain links TRBV7-9 to TRBJ2-1; 12 nucleotides agree with TRBD2. CDR1 is SEHNR and CDR2 is FQNEAQ in the germline V gene (reference sequence). The CDR3 totals 15 residues. Trimming at V came to 4 bases and at J to 9 bases, leaving 7 bases not matched to a gene. The CDR3 DNA is TGTGCCAGCAGCTCCCTAGCGGGAGGGAGGTCTGAGCAGTTCTTC. Translated, it gives CASSSLAGGRSEQFF. Together with reference TRBV7-9 and TRBJ2-1, the CDR3 gives the full variable domain: DTGVSQNPRHKITKRGQNVTFRCDPISEHNRLYWYRQTLGQGPEFLTYFQNEAQLEKSRLLSDRFSAERPKGSFSTLEIQRTEQGDSAMYLCASSSLAGGRSEQFFGPGTRLTVL.

The V gene is TRBV5-1, the J gene TRBJ2-5; no reliable D call. With 2 bases removed from V and 4 bases from J, the gap between germline ends came to 18 bases. This CDR3 comprises 16 residues. Germline V lookup: CDR1 SGHRS, CDR2 YFSETQ. The CDR3 bases are TGCGCCAGCAGCTTAATTGGCGGCTTCGAAATAGAGACCCAGTACTTC. It encodes CASSLIGGFEIETQYF. Drawing the rest from reference TRBV5-1 and TRBJ2-5, the complete variable domain is KAGVTQTPRYLIKTRGQQVTLSCSPISGHRSVSWYQQTPGQGLQFLFEYFSETQRNKGNFPGRFSGRQFSNSRSEMNVSTLELGDSALYLCASSLIGGFEIETQYFGPGTRLLVL.

With respect to this clone: At one end the junction does not follow the germline gene, possibly because of a read error. As DNA, the CDR3 is TGTGCCAGTAGTATTACCCCCCCAGGGTGGGACTTC. This sequence encodes CASSITPPGWDF. The rearrangement links TRBV19 to TRBJ2-7, with D possibly TRBD1 on 5 matching bases. Germline V gene sequence: CDR1 LNHDA, CDR2 SQIVND (reference sequence). The CDR3 sequence is 12 residues long.

This clone was recorded only once. J is TRBJ1-2 and V is TRBV7-2; TRBD1 matches at 8 bases. This CDR3 has 16 amino acids. Germline V gene lookup returns CDR1 SGHTA and CDR2 FQGNSA. J was trimmed by 0 bases and V by 5 bases; bases with no gene match: 8. The CDR3 nucleotides are TGTGCCAGCAGCGCAAGACAGGGGCATACTAACTATGGCTACACCTTC. It encodes CASSARQGHTNYGYTF.

V and J are TRBV19 and TRBJ2-5, with D possibly TRBD1 on 7 matching bases. CDR1 and CDR2 from the germline V gene are LNHDA and SQIVND (reference sequence). The V and J ends lost 1 base and 2 bases respectively, with 14 bases between them. The CDR3 is 16 amino acids. The DNA of the CDR3 is TGTGCCAGTAGTATAGGACAGGGAGGTATTCAAGAGACCCAGTACTTC. The encoded protein is CASSIGQGGIQETQYF.

The J gene is TRBJ2-3, the V gene TRBV7-3, with a possible D match to TRBD1 (6 bases). V was cut by 5 bases and J by 1 base, with 16 bases left in between. The germline V gene encodes CDR1 SGHTA and CDR2 FQGTGA. The CDR3 runs 16 residues. The CDR3, as DNA: TGTGCCAGCAGCCCAACTCCCGCAGGGGGCACAGATACGCAGTATTTT. Protein: CASSPTPAGGTDTQYF.

CDR3 sequence (DNA): TGTGCCTGGACTAATGGGCTAGCGGGCGACGAGCAGTACTTC. The encoded protein is CAWTNGLAGDEQYF. The rearrangement uses TRBV30 and TRBJ2-7; TRBD2 aligns across 8 bases. With 4 bases clipped from V and 5 bases from J, the junction kept 10 bases outside the gene matches. This CDR3 region has 14 residues. CDR1 is GTSNPN, CDR2 SVGIG, per germline (reference sequence).